The sequence of this TCR beta chain was determined in a study of blood T cell repertoires in COVID-19. The wider study: Samples of COVID-19 (acute and convalescent) were obtained from the United States, Italy and Spain. Nucleic acid was either cDNA or gDNA, and it came from T cells, B-cell-depleted T cells, or PBMCs.

The CDR3 runs 15 residues. Germline loops: CDR1 MNHEY, CDR2 SVGAGI. J was trimmed by 5 bases and V by 7 bases; bases with no gene match: 10. In the authors' methods: Reference gene primer amplification in the assay estimated nucleated cell counts. Method: immunoSEQ multiplex PCR; TCRdb's copy keeps in-frame clones and lacks some. The DNA was the basis for D and trimming; V, J and clone size are from that table. Of 140,000 to 150,000 clones in the sample, 88% were seen once. The sequenced sample was peripheral blood. This clonotype was obtained from a man in his 70s with acute or convalescent COVID-19. This rearrangement joins TRBV6-5 to TRBJ2-5, with 10 bases that match TRBD1. The CDR3 coding sequence is TGTGCCAGCACCGGGGGGGGACAGGGGATCGAGACCCAGTACTTC. It translates to CASTGGGQGIETQYF.